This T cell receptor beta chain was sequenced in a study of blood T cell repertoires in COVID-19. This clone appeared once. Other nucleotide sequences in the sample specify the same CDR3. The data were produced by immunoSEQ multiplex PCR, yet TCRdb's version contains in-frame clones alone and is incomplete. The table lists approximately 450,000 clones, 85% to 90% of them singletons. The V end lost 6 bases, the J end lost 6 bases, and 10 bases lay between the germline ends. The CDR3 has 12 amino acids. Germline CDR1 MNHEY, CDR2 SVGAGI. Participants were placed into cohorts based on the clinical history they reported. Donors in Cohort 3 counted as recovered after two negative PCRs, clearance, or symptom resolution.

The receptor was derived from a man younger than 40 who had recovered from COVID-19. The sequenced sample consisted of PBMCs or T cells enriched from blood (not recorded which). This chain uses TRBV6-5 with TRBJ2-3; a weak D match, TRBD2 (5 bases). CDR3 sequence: CASRRRGDTQYF. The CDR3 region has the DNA TGTGCCAGCAGGCGGCGAGGGGATACGCAGTATTTT.